Listed below are T cell receptor beta chains from one sample, sequenced in a study of monozygotic twins with cystic fibrosis. The table came from immunoSEQ multiplex PCR; TCRdb's copy has only in-frame clones and leaves some out. The table has 30,000 to 40,000 clones, around 96% seen once. Sequencing used blood. The receptor source for this set is a girl aged 2-10 years with cystic fibrosis. Each CDR3 is given with its conserved first and last residue. Fields, in order: D gene, V gene, clone size, CDR3 length, J gene, CDR3 protein, CDR3 DNA. The D gene is left open where the match is weak. For some rows the clone size is stated as once, few or many, or as a class when expanded; others skip it.

D gene: NA
V gene: TRBV29-1
clone size: NA
CDR3 length: 17
J gene: TRBJ1-5
CDR3 protein: CSVELHKGTLENQPQHF
CDR3 DNA: TGCAGCGTTGAGTTACATAAAGGGACCTTGGAAAATCAGCCCCAGCATTTT

D gene: TRBD2
V gene: TRBV29-1
clone size: NA
CDR3 length: 16
J gene: TRBJ2-7
CDR3 protein: CSVELAGPEFLYEQYF
CDR3 DNA: TGCAGCGTTGAGTTAGCGGGGCCCGAATTCCTCTACGAGCAGTACTTC

D gene: NA
V gene: TRBV7-2
clone size: NA
CDR3 length: 16
J gene: TRBJ2-7
CDR3 protein: CASSLGLGVRGYEQYF
CDR3 DNA: TGTGCCAGCAGCTTAGGTTTAGGTGTCCGGGGCTACGAGCAGTACTTC

D gene: NA
V gene: TRBV19
clone size: NA
CDR3 length: 12
J gene: TRBJ1-1
CDR3 protein: CATRDGNTEAFF
CDR3 DNA: TGTGCCACGAGGGACGGGAACACTGAAGCTTTCTTT

D gene: NA
V gene: TRBV6-5
clone size: NA
CDR3 length: 14
J gene: TRBJ1-2
CDR3 protein: CASSLGGVDYGYTF
CDR3 DNA: TGTGCCAGCTCCCTCGGAGGGGTCGACTATGGCTACACCTTC

D gene: TRBD1
V gene: TRBV7-9
clone size: NA
CDR3 length: 12
J gene: TRBJ1-4
CDR3 protein: CASTYSGGALFF
CDR3 DNA: TGTGCCAGCACCTACTCAGGGGGCGCACTGTTTTTT

D gene: NA
V gene: TRBV6-4
clone size: NA
CDR3 length: 16
J gene: TRBJ2-5
CDR3 protein: CASSEPDREIQETQYF
CDR3 DNA: TGTGCCAGCAGTGAACCCGACAGAGAAATACAAGAGACCCAGTACTTC

D gene: NA
V gene: TRBV28
clone size: NA
CDR3 length: 12
J gene: TRBJ1-4
CDR3 protein: CASGGDNDELFF
CDR3 DNA: TGTGCCAGCGGAGGTGACAATGATGAACTGTTTTTT

D gene: NA
V gene: TRBV11-2
clone size: NA
CDR3 length: 14
J gene: TRBJ2-7
CDR3 protein: CASSLGAGSWEQYF
CDR3 DNA: TGTGCCAGCAGCTTAGGGGCAGGCTCGTGGGAGCAGTACTTC

D gene: NA
V gene: TRBV5-6
clone size: once
CDR3 length: 17
J gene: TRBJ1-2
CDR3 protein: CASSLFIARDGHYGYTF
CDR3 DNA: TGTGCCAGCAGCTTGTTCATTGCCCGGGACGGCCACTATGGCTACACCTTC

D gene: TRBD2
V gene: TRBV5-6
clone size: NA
CDR3 length: 16
J gene: TRBJ2-3
CDR3 protein: CASSLGSGSVTDTQYF
CDR3 DNA: TGTGCCAGCAGCTTGGGTAGCGGGTCTGTCACAGATACGCAGTATTTT

D gene: NA
V gene: TRBV7-9
clone size: NA
CDR3 length: 12
J gene: TRBJ1-1
CDR3 protein: CASLRMNTEAFF
CDR3 DNA: TGTGCCAGCCTACGGATGAACACTGAAGCTTTCTTT

D gene: NA
V gene: TRBV7-2
clone size: NA
CDR3 length: 16
J gene: TRBJ2-7
CDR3 protein: CASSLLARPPRVEQYF
CDR3 DNA: TGTGCCAGCAGCTTGTTAGCGCGGCCGCCGAGGGTCGAGCAGTACTTC

D gene: NA
V gene: TRBV30
clone size: NA
CDR3 length: 14
J gene: TRBJ2-1
CDR3 protein: CAWIVGSSYNEQFF
CDR3 DNA: TGTGCCTGGATTGTCGGGAGCTCCTACAATGAGCAGTTCTTC

D gene: TRBD1
V gene: TRBV4-1
clone size: NA
CDR3 length: 14
J gene: TRBJ1-1
CDR3 protein: CASSLYRGGTEAFF
CDR3 DNA: TGCGCCAGCAGCCTTTACAGGGGTGGCACTGAAGCTTTCTTT

D gene: NA
V gene: TRBV6-6
clone size: NA
CDR3 length: 13
J gene: TRBJ1-1
CDR3 protein: CASRDQMNTEAFF
CDR3 DNA: TGTGCCAGCAGGGACCAGATGAACACTGAAGCTTTCTTT

D gene: TRBD2
V gene: TRBV6-1
clone size: once
CDR3 length: 14
J gene: TRBJ2-7
CDR3 protein: CASSVGTSTYEQYF
CDR3 DNA: TGTGCCAGCAGTGTTGGGACTAGCACCTACGAGCAGTACTTC

D gene: NA
V gene: TRBV7-9
clone size: NA
CDR3 length: 14
J gene: TRBJ2-3
CDR3 protein: CASSFGLSTDTQYF
CDR3 DNA: TGTGCCAGCAGCTTTGGACTCAGCACAGATACGCAGTATTTT

D gene: TRBD2
V gene: TRBV30
clone size: NA
CDR3 length: 10
J gene: TRBJ2-1
CDR3 protein: CARGDNEQFF
CDR3 DNA: TGTGCCCGGGGGGACAATGAGCAGTTCTTC

D gene: TRBD2
V gene: TRBV4-2
clone size: NA
CDR3 length: 17
J gene: TRBJ2-1
CDR3 protein: CASSQQYGLAGGNEQFF
CDR3 DNA: TGTGCCAGCAGCCAACAATACGGACTAGCGGGAGGGAATGAGCAGTTCTTC

D gene: NA
V gene: TRBV30
clone size: NA
CDR3 length: 13
J gene: TRBJ1-3
CDR3 protein: CAWSRISGNTIYF
CDR3 DNA: TGTGCCTGGAGCAGGATCTCTGGAAACACCATATATTTT

D gene: NA
V gene: TRBV6-1
clone size: once
CDR3 length: 14
J gene: TRBJ1-1
CDR3 protein: CASSEGGGYTEAFF
CDR3 DNA: TGTGCCAGCAGTGAAGGCGGGGGGTATACTGAAGCTTTCTTT

D gene: NA
V gene: TRBV2
clone size: NA
CDR3 length: 13
J gene: TRBJ1-3
CDR3 protein: CASIRHGGNTIYF
CDR3 DNA: TGTGCCAGCATTCGACATGGTGGAAACACCATATATTTT

D gene: NA
V gene: TRBV27
clone size: few
CDR3 length: 13
J gene: TRBJ1-1
CDR3 protein: CASRDGGNTEAFF
CDR3 DNA: TGTGCCAGCAGGGACGGGGGGAACACTGAAGCTTTCTTT